The sequence of this T cell receptor beta chain was determined in a study of blood T cell repertoires in COVID-19. Overall study: Sample material is recorded as cDNA or gDNA derived from T cells, B-cell-depleted T cells, or PBMCs.

CDR3 size: 14 residues. Germline CDR1 KGHSH, CDR2 LQKENI. The V and J ends lost 6 bases and 1 base, in that order; junction bases with no gene match: 3. While infection was still active, Seattle patients were enrolled and then followed longitudinally. Assay: immunoSEQ multiplex PCR; the TCRdb copy retains only in-frame clones and omits some. This table holds roughly 200,000 clones, approximately 81% found once. Note on this clone: The same CDR3 is also encoded by other DNA sequences in this sample.

This receptor was taken from a woman older than 75 with COVID-19, enrolled during active disease. Sequencing was performed on peripheral blood. The V gene is TRBV18, the J gene TRBJ1-1; the match to TRBD1 covers 9 bases. CDR3 sequence: CASSPGQGNTEAFF. CDR3 nucleotide sequence: TGTGCCAGCTCCCCGGGACAGGGGAACACTGAAGCTTTCTTT. Complete variable domain (other parts from reference TRBV18 and TRBJ1-1): NAGVMQNPRHLVRRRGQEARLRCSPMKGHSHVYWYRQLPEEGLKFMVYLQKENIIDESGMPKERFSAEFPKEGPSILRIQQVVRGDSAAYFCASSPGQGNTEAFFGQGTRLTVV.